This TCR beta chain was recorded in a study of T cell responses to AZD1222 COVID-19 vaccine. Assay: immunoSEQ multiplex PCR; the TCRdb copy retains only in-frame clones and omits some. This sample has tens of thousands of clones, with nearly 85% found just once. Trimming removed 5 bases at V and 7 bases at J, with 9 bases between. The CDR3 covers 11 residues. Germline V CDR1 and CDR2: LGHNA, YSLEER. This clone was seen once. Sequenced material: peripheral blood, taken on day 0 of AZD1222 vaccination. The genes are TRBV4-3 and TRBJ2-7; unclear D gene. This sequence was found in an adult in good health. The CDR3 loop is CASSSGREQYF. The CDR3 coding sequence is TGCGCCAGCAGCTCCGGAAGAGAGCAGTACTTC.